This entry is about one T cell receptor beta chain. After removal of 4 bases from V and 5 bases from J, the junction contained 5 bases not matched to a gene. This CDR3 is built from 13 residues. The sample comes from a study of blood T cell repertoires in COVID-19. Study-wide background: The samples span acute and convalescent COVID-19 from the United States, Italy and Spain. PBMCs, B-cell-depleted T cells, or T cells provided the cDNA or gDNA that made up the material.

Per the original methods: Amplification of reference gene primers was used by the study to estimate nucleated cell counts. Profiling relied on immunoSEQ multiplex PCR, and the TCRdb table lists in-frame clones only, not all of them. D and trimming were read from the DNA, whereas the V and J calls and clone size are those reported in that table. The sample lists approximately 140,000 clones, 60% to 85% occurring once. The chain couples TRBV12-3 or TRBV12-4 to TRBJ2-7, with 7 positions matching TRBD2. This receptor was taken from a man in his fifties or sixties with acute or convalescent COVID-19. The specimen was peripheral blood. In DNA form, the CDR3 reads TGTGCCAGCAGTTCGGCTAGCGGCGACGAGCAGTACTTC. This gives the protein CASSSASGDEQYF.